A single TCR beta chain is shown here with its context. The antigen remains undetermined. The CDR3 consists of 14 residues. From germline, CDR1 is ENHRY and CDR2 SYGVKD. V lost 0 bases and J lost 5; bases outside the gene matches: 4. Sequencing used immunoSEQ multiplex PCR; TCRdb keeps in-frame clones, though not all of them. The table has about 39,000 clones, roughly 81% seen once. The data belong to a study of STAT3 mutations in large granular lymphocyte leukemia. Study-wide background: Canonical activating STAT3 mutations were detected in roughly half of the longitudinally sequenced T-LGLL patients. Study-level results: Every T-LGLL patient had at least one immunodominant TCRbeta clonotype. TCR clonotype switching after therapy occurred in about 35% of the 18 patients.

The chain recombines TRBV10-3 with TRBJ2-7, with TRBD2 identical over 7 bases. Sample: PBMCs. This clonotype was obtained from a human donor with T large granular lymphocyte leukemia. Some clones in this sample may be carry-over from other donors' samples. The CDR3 DNA reads TGTGCCATCAGTGAGTCGGGAGGGAGTAACGAGCAGTACGTC. The encoded protein is CAISESGGSNEQYV.